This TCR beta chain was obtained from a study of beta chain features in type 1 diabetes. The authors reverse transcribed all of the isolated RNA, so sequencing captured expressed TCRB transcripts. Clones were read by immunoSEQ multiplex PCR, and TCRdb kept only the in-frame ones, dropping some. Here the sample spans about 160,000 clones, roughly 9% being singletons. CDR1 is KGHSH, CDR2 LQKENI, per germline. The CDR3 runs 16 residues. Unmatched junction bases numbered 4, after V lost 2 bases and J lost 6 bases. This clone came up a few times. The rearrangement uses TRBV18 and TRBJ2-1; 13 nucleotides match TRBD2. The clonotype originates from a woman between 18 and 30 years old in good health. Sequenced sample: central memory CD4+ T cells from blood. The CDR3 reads CASSPRTSGSGNEQFF. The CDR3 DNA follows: TGTGCCAGCTCACCAAGGACTAGCGGGAGCGGCAATGAGCAGTTCTTC.